This paragraph covers one T cell receptor (beta chain) sequence. Its antigen is unidentified. Those patients picked for sequencing had displayed CD8+CD57+ cell expansion on flow cytometry. CDR3 and TCR beta VDJ profiling relied on a genomic DNA template. In TCRdb, the reads were re-called with MiXCR into one record per CDR3 protein. This sample yields 160,000 or so distinct CDR3 sequences, of which around 43% are seen a single time; 3.2% belongs to the top ten. Germline CDR1 and CDR2: MGHDK and SYGVNS. The CDR3 is 16 amino acids. The V end lost 6 bases, the J end lost 4 bases, and 22 bases lay between the germline ends. These data belong to a study of CD8+CD57+ T cells in acquired aplastic anemia. General study findings and limits: Statistical testing detected no significant gap in CD8+ Simpson's diversity between patients and controls.

The TCR originated in a human donor with aplastic anemia. V and J are TRBV25-1 and TRBJ2-7, with a weak D call TRBD2 (6 bases). Sequencing was performed on sorted CD4+, CD8+, or CD8+CD57+ T cells (not recorded which) from PBMCs. The CDR3 region is CASRQHPAREEYEQYF. CDR3 bases: TGTGCCAGCAGACAACATCCCGCCAGGGAGGAGTACGAGCAGTACTTC.